The 8 T cell receptor beta chains below were found in one sample sequenced in a study of vaccination effects on CD4 cells after COVID-19. Repertoires were generated with immunoSEQ multiplex PCR, while TCRdb's copy carries only in-frame clones and drops some. Among about 44,000 clones listed, 76% were seen once. The culture ran for about 10 days, and then CD4+ T cells were isolated. It was between March and December 2020 that the person had a SARS-CoV-2 infection confirmed by PCR. The vaccine given was either BNT162b2 or mRNA-1273, in two doses. These receptors' antigens are unknown. The source material was CD4+ T cells from PBMCs cultured without peptide, sampled after COVID-19 vaccination. The receptors stem from a human donor who had a prior SARS-CoV-2 infection.

The chain employs TRBV7-2 and TRBJ1-1; D is uncertain. Trimming cost V 1 base and J 2 bases, with 8 bases left between them. This CDR3 comprises 14 residues. Germline V gene lookup returns CDR1 SGHTA and CDR2 FQGNSA. The CDR3 nucleotides read TGTGCCAGCAGCTTAGGTCCCGCAAACACTGAAGCTTTCTTT. This sequence encodes CASSLGPANTEAFF.

In DNA, the CDR3 is TGTGCCAGCAGCCCCAAGCCTCGGGGATCCGGGGAGCTGTTTTTT. Residues: CASSPKPRGSGELFF. The chain has TRBV7-3 and TRBJ2-2; D possibly corresponds to TRBD2 (5 bases). The CDR3 consists of 15 residues. Trimming took off 5 bases at V and 6 bases at J, with 16 bases between the two ends. Germline V gene data show CDR1 as SGHTA and CDR2 as FQGTGA. The variable domain in full, completed from reference TRBV7-3 and TRBJ2-2, reads GAGVSQTPSNKVTEKGKYVELRCDPISGHTALYWYRQSLGQGPEFLIYFQGTGAADDSGLPNDRFFAVRPEGSVSTLKIQRTERGDSAVYLCASSPKPRGSGELFFGEGSRLTVL.

The J gene is TRBJ2-3, the V gene TRBV19; no firm D call. CDR3 length: 13 residues. Per the germline V gene, CDR1 is LNHDA and CDR2 is SQIVND (reference sequence). The ends were cut back, 5 bases at V and 6 bases at J, with 12 bases in the middle. CDR3 sequence (DNA): TGTGCCAGTAGTGCTAGGATCATGGATACGCAGTATTTT. Encoded protein: CASSARIMDTQYF.

V usage is TRBV3-1 (or the pseudogene TRBV3-2) and J usage is TRBJ2-2; the match to TRBD2 covers 10 bases. This CDR3 contains 16 residues. The V and J ends lost 3 bases and 0 bases, in that order; junction bases with no gene match: 1. Germline CDR1 LGHDT, CDR2 YNNKEL (reference sequence). For the CDR3, the DNA is TGTGCCAGCAGCCATAGCGGGGGGCCGAACACCGGGGAGCTGTTTTTT. As protein: CASSHSGGPNTGELFF.

The chain joins TRBV27 to TRBJ1-2, with TRBD1 as a possible D gene (5 bases). CDR3 length equals 14 residues. Germline V gives CDR1 MNHEY, CDR2 SMNVEV (reference sequence). With 4 bases removed from V and 3 bases from J, the gap between germline ends came to 12 bases. This chain's CDR3 is CASSSTGTDYGYTF. The DNA of the CDR3 is TGTGCCAGCAGTTCCACGGGGACTGACTATGGCTACACCTTC.

This clone was seen only a few times. V and J are TRBV2 and TRBJ2-4; TRBD2 aligns across 8 bases. The germline gives CDR1 SNHLY, CDR2 FYNNEI. V dropped 3 bases and J dropped 9; count of bases not matched to a gene: 7. The length of the CDR3 is 14 residues. CDR3 nucleotide sequence: TGTGCCAGCAGTGAGTTAGGGACTAGTTCCATTCAGTACTTC. It specifies CASSELGTSSIQYF.

V is TRBV7-9 and J is TRBJ2-5; D might be TRBD2 (6 bases). Deletions cut 5 bases from V and 4 bases from J, with 17 bases between. Germline V gene lookup returns CDR1 SEHNR and CDR2 FQNEAQ (reference sequence). The length of the CDR3 is 15 residues. CDR3 sequence: CASSRRATEGETQYF. The CDR3 DNA sequence: TGTGCCAGCAGCCGTCGGGCCACGGAGGGAGAGACCCAGTACTTC.

This clone was observed a few times. The V and J genes are TRBV4-2 and TRBJ2-3; a weak D match, TRBD2 (7 bases). V lost 0 bases, J lost 3 bases, and 22 bases lay in between. CDR1 and CDR2 (germline): LGHNA, YNFKEQ. This CDR3 contains 19 residues. The CDR3: CASSQDPGGSRGKTDTQYF. The CDR3, as DNA: TGTGCCAGCAGCCAAGATCCGGGGGGCAGCCGGGGAAAGACAGATACGCAGTATTTT.